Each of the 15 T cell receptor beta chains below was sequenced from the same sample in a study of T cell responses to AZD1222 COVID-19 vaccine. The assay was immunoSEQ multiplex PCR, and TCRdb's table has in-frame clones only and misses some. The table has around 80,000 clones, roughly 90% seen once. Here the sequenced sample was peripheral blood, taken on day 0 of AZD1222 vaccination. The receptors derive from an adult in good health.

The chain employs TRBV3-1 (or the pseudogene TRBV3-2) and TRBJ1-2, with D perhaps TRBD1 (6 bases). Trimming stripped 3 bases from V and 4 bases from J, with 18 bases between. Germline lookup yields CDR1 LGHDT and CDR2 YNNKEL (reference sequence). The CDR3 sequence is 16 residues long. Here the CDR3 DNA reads TGTGCCAGCAGCCACCGGGCCACGACAGGTCCCTATGGCTACACCTTC. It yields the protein CASSHRATTGPYGYTF.

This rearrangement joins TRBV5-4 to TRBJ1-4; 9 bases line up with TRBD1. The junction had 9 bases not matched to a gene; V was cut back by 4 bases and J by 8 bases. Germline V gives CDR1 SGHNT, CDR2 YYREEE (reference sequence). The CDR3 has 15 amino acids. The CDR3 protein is CASSVTGGAFEKLFF. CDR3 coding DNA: TGTGCCAGCAGCGTCACAGGGGGCGCGTTCGAAAAACTGTTTTTT.

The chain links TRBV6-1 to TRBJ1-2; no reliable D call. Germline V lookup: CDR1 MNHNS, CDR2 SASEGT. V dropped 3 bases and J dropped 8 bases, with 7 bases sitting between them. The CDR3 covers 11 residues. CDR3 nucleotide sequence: TGTGCCAGCAGTGACCGAGGAGGCTACACCTTC. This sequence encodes CASSDRGGYTF.

CDR3 amino acids: CASSSRLSGNTIYF. CDR3 DNA: TGTGCCAGCAGCTCCAGGCTATCTGGAAACACCATATATTTT. This chain uses TRBV11-2 with TRBJ1-3; D is unresolved. Looked up from germline, CDR1 is SGHAT and CDR2 is FQNNGV. Deletions cut 4 bases from V and 1 base from J, with 8 bases between. CDR3 length: 14 residues.

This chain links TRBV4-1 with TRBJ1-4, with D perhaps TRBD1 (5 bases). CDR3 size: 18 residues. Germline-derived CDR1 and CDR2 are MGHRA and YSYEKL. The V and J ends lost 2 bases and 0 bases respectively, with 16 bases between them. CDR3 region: CASSQPLGAGTTNEKLFF. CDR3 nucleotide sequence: TGCGCCAGCAGCCAACCCCTAGGGGCGGGGACAACTAATGAAAAACTGTTTTTT.

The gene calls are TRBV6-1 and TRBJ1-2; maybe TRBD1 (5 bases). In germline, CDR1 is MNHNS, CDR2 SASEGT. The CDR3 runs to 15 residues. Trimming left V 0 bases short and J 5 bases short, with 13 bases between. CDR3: CASSEAQGTEYGYTF. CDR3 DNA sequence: TGTGCCAGCAGTGAAGCCCAGGGTACGGAGTATGGCTACACCTTC.

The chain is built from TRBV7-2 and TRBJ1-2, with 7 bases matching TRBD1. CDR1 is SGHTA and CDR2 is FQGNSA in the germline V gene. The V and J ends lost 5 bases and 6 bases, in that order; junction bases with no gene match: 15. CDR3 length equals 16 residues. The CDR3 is CASSQTGEFVRDGYTF. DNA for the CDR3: TGTGCCAGCAGCCAAACAGGGGAATTCGTGAGGGATGGCTACACCTTC.

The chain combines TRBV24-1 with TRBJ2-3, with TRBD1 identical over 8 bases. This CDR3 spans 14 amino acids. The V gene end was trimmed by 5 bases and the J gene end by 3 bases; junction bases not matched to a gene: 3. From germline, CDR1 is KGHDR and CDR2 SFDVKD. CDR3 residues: CATSAGQGTDTQYF. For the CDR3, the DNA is TGTGCCACCAGTGCAGGACAGGGTACAGATACGCAGTATTTT.

The CDR3 loop reads CASSLFGKETQYF. For the CDR3, the DNA is TGTGCCAGCAGCTTGTTTGGGAAAGAGACCCAGTACTTC. The chain joins TRBV7-6 to TRBJ2-5; D is undetermined. Germline CDR1 and CDR2: SGHVS and FNYEAQ. V lost 3 bases and J 3 bases, leaving 8 bases between the germline ends. This CDR3 contains 13 residues.

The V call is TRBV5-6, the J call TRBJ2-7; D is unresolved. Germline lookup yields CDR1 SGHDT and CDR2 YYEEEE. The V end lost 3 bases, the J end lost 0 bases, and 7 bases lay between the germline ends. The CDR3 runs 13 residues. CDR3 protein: CASSWISSYEQYV. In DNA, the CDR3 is TGTGCCAGCAGCTGGATTAGCTCCTACGAGCAGTACGTC.

In DNA, the CDR3 is TGTGCCACTGACAGGGAAGGTAATGAAAAACTGTTTTTT. Translation: CATDREGNEKLFF. This chain uses TRBV19 with TRBJ1-4; 7 bases are a match to TRBD1. From germline, CDR1 is LNHDA and CDR2 SQIVND (reference sequence). The V gene end was trimmed by 10 bases and the J gene end by 4 bases; junction bases not matched to a gene: 6. CDR3 size: 13 residues.

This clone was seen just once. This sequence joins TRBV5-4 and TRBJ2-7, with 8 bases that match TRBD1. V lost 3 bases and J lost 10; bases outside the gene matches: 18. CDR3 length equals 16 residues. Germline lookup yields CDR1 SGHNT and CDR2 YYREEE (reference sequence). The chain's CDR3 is CASSSIHDRGVRDQYF. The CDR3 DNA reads TGTGCCAGCAGCTCAATACACGACAGGGGCGTACGAGACCAGTACTTC.

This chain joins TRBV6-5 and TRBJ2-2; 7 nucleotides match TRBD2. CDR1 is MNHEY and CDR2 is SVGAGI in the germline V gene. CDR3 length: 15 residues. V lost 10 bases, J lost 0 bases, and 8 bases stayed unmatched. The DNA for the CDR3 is TGTGCCACCTACCCTAGCGGAACGAACACCGGGGAGCTGTTTTTT. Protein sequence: CATYPSGTNTGELFF.

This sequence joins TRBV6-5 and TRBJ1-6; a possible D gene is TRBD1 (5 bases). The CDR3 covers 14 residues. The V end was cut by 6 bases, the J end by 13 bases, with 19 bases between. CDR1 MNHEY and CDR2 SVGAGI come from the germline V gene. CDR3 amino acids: CASRPGLHRNPLHF. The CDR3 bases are TGTGCCAGCAGACCGGGACTGCACAGGAACCCCCTCCACTTT.

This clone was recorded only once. The CDR3 bases are TGCGCCAGCAGCCCCGGGGGCGGGACAGAGAACACTGAAGCTTTCTTT. It translates to CASSPGGGTENTEAFF. The chain links TRBV4-1 to TRBJ1-1, with 7 nucleotides matching TRBD1. This CDR3 has 16 amino acids. The germline V gene has CDR1 MGHRA and CDR2 YSYEKL. Trimming at V came to 4 bases and at J to 1 base, leaving 9 bases not matched to a gene.